The clone carrying this T cell receptor beta chain was found once. CDR1 and CDR2 from the germline V gene are DFQATT and SNEGSKA (reference sequence). V was pared by 3 bases and J by 0 bases, with 15 bases of the junction left unmatched. The CDR3 consists of 18 residues. Construction of the TCRbeta library involved unique molecular identifiers. MiXCR was run by TCRdb on the PCR reads, yielding one entry per CDR3 protein. This table holds 250,000 or so distinct CDR3 sequences, more than 20% found once. This record comes from a study of T-cell reconstitution after alpha-beta-depleted transplantation in children.

The TCR comes from a female patient aged 2-9 years who had a stem cell transplant for congenital amegakaryocytic thrombocytopenia, so the T cells may come from the graft donor. The source was PBMCs, mostly from graft donor cells, collected 360 days after TCRalphabeta/CD19-depleted stem cell transplant. The J gene is TRBJ2-3, the V gene TRBV20-1; 7 nucleotides agree with TRBD1. CDR3 nucleotide sequence: TGCAGTGCTAGTTGGGGGACAGAAGTCTTGCCTAGCACAGATACGCAGTATTTT. Amino acids: CSASWGTEVLPSTDTQYF.